This T cell receptor (beta chain) was recovered during a study of blood T cell repertoires in COVID-19. Study at large: PBMCs, B-cell-depleted T cells, or T cells provided the cDNA or gDNA that made up the material.

Germline CDR1 reads MDHEN; CDR2 reads SYDVKM. V gave up 6 bases and J gave up 2 bases, with 11 bases separating them. The CDR3 is made up of 13 amino acids. TCRdb keeps only in-frame clones here, not all; method: immunoSEQ multiplex PCR. The sample includes approximately 450,000 clones, 80% to 90% of them seen just once. This clone was seen a handful of times. The material sequenced was PBMCs or T cells enriched from blood (not recorded which). The gene calls are TRBV28 and TRBJ2-7; TRBD1 is a possible D gene (6 bases). The receptor was derived from a man younger than 45 who had recovered from COVID-19. The CDR3 DNA is TGTGCCAGCAGCTGGACAGAGACCTACGAGCAGTACTTC. This translates into CASSWTETYEQYF.